The clone carrying this T cell receptor (beta chain) was observed once. Antigen specificity is unknown. No DNA is shown, since the ends of the CDR3 on it are uncertain; the CDR3 is the one TCRdb lists. Primers used in a second PCR of about 7 to 12 cycles were a sample-barcoded 5' primer and a J-beta primer mix. Via MiXCR, TCRdb re-called the 5' RACE reads, giving one row per CDR3 protein. The table includes 1,500,000 or so distinct CDR3 sequences, roughly 43% detected once. Donor samples were obtained from healthy Caucasian individuals from Russia, aged roughly 6 to 95. This sample stems from a study of blood T cells in healthy people across ages. General study points: Changes seen in expanded clonotypes were possibly confounded by donor CMV status left unknown. Those diversity estimates obtained from one million T cells were thought to be underestimates.

From its first to its last residue, the CDR3 has 18 amino acids. Sequenced: blood. The TCR sequence derives from a woman under 30 in good health. The rearrangement uses TRBV7-5 and TRBJ2-2; the table's D call, TRBD1, has no DNA check behind it. TRBV7-5 is termed a pseudogene. CDR3 in amino acids: CISAPEAFRPGAPGELFF.